Reported below is one T cell receptor beta chain. Original processing methods: Reference gene primer amplification yielded estimated nucleated cell counts. The data were produced by immunoSEQ multiplex PCR, yet TCRdb's version contains in-frame clones alone and is incomplete. V, J and clone size are those of that table, while D and trimming were read from the DNA. The sample carries 150,000 to 200,000 clones, 70% to 90% recorded once. This specimen comes from a study of blood T cell repertoires in COVID-19. Study overall: Sites in the United States, Italy and Spain provided acute and convalescent COVID-19 samples. The analysed material was cDNA or gDNA that came from T cells, B-cell-depleted T cells, or PBMCs.

There are 15 residues in the CDR3. Per germline, CDR1 SGHAT and CDR2 FQNNGV. Trimming pared 0 bases from V and 3 bases from J, leaving 9 bases between. Sequencing was performed on peripheral blood. This TCR was sampled from a woman in her 30s with active or convalescent COVID-19. The rearrangement links TRBV11-2 to TRBJ2-1, with D tentatively TRBD1 (6 bases). CDR3 bases: TGTGCCAGCAGCTTAGATGGACAGTTCTACAATGAGCAGTTCTTC. Residues: CASSLDGQFYNEQFF.